The 24 T cell receptor beta chains in this list originate from one sample, sequenced in a study of blood T cell repertoires in COVID-19. The table came from immunoSEQ multiplex PCR; TCRdb's copy has only in-frame clones and leaves some out. This sample carries about 250,000 clones, over 80% of them seen once, and the ten largest clones take over 4.5%. Sequenced input: peripheral blood. The receptors come from a human donor in a cohort sampled during active COVID-19.

The chain uses TRBV27 and TRBJ2-5, with 12 bases aligning to TRBD2. The CDR3 totals 14 residues. V lost 5 bases and J lost 5; bases outside the gene matches: 3. CDR1 is MNHEY, CDR2 SMNVEV, per germline (reference sequence). The CDR3 nucleotides are TGTGCCAGCAGTCTAGCGGGAGGGAGGGAGACCCAGTACTTC. Protein: CASSLAGGRETQYF.

This clone was detected once. The chain links TRBV2 to TRBJ2-1; 10 nucleotides line up with TRBD1. Looked up from germline, CDR1 is SNHLY and CDR2 is FYNNEI. The V gene end was trimmed by 4 bases and the J gene end by 2 bases; junction bases not matched to a gene: 2. This CDR3 is built from 15 residues. In DNA form, the CDR3 reads TGTGCCAGCAGTGTAGGGACAGGGGCCTACAATGAGCAGTTCTTC. It translates to CASSVGTGAYNEQFF.

This clone was counted a single time. The chain uses TRBV6-5 and TRBJ2-7, with D unclear. Per the germline V gene, CDR1 is MNHEY and CDR2 is SVGAGI. The CDR3 runs to 15 residues. V was trimmed by 6 bases and J by 1 base, leaving 16 bases between them. CDR3 amino acids: CASSSAGRPSYEQYF. The CDR3 DNA is TGTGCCAGCAGCTCCGCTGGCAGGCCTTCCTACGAGCAGTACTTC.

This clone occurred once. The chain joins TRBV28 to TRBJ2-2, with 11 bases that match TRBD1. The CDR3 sequence is 13 residues long. Looked up from germline, CDR1 is MDHEN and CDR2 is SYDVKM. The V gene end was trimmed by 11 bases and the J gene end by 4 bases; junction bases not matched to a gene: 3. The CDR3 nucleotides read TGTGCCGAGGGACAGGGGGGCACCGGGGAGCTGTTTTTT. Protein product: CAEGQGGTGELFF.

This clone was picked up a small number of times. The chain uses TRBV29-1 and TRBJ2-7, with D perhaps matching TRBD1 (5 bases). V was shortened by 4 bases and J by 2 bases, with 9 bases between the two germline ends. CDR3 length: 12 residues. Germline V gene lookup returns CDR1 SQVTM and CDR2 ANQGSEA. CDR3 DNA: TGCAGCGTTGGACAGCAAGCCTACGAGCAGTACTTC. Amino acid sequence: CSVGQQAYEQYF.

The V call is TRBV19, the J call TRBJ2-7; TRBD1 agrees at 10 bases. The CDR3 covers 14 residues. The J segment lost 7 bases and the V segment lost 6 bases, leaving 9 bases of the junction unmatched. The germline V gene has CDR1 LNHDA and CDR2 SQIVND (reference sequence). The CDR3 sequence: CASRPGQGFLEQYF. The CDR3 DNA follows: TGTGCCAGTAGACCGGGACAGGGGTTTTTGGAGCAGTACTTC. The entire variable domain, with the rest obtained from reference TRBV19 and TRBJ2-7, is as follows: DGGITQSPKYLFRKEGQNVTLSCEQNLNHDAMYWYRQDPGQGLRLIYYSQIVNDFQKGDIAEGYSVSREKKESFPLTVTSAQKNPTAFYLCASRPGQGFLEQYFGPGTRLTVT.

The rearrangement joins TRBV5-4 to TRBJ2-5; weak D call: TRBD2 (6 bases). Germline V gene lookup returns CDR1 SGHNT and CDR2 YYREEE (reference sequence). V lost 5 bases and J 4 bases, leaving 12 bases between the germline ends. CDR3 length: 13 amino acids. The CDR3 DNA reads as TGTGCCAGCAGTTTCAGGGACTTAGAGACCCAGTACTTC. It yields the protein CASSFRDLETQYF.

The chain combines TRBV5-1 with TRBJ2-7, with D maybe TRBD1 (6 bases). The CDR3 is 15 residues long. The V gene lost 0 bases and the J gene lost 7 bases, with 17 bases spanning the gap. Germline V gene lookup returns CDR1 SGHRS and CDR2 YFSETQ. This CDR3 is CASSLDRGSPGEQYF. The CDR3 nucleotides read TGCGCCAGCAGCTTGGATAGGGGGTCCCCCGGGGAGCAGTACTTC.

This chain links TRBV18 with TRBJ1-4; weak D call: TRBD1 (5 bases). This CDR3 contains 15 residues. CDR1 is KGHSH, CDR2 LQKENI, per germline. The V and J ends lost 2 bases and 14 bases respectively, with 21 bases between them. The CDR3 is CASSPKLADSRGLFF. As DNA, the CDR3 is TGTGCCAGCTCACCAAAGTTAGCCGACTCACGGGGGCTGTTTTTT.

The rearrangement joins TRBV19 to TRBJ2-3; 9 nucleotides line up with TRBD2. Trimming took 2 bases from V and 4 from J; bases not matched to a gene: 7. Germline CDR1 and CDR2: LNHDA and SQIVND (reference sequence). The CDR3 covers 16 residues. CDR3 region: CASSIRAGGRADTQYF. The CDR3 DNA sequence: TGTGCCAGTAGTATACGAGCGGGGGGCCGGGCAGATACGCAGTATTTT.

The V gene is TRBV3-1 (or the pseudogene TRBV3-2), the J gene TRBJ1-1; no firm D call. The germline gives CDR1 LGHDT, CDR2 YNNKEL (reference sequence). The V end was cut by 4 bases, the J end by 2 bases, with 8 bases between. The CDR3 runs to 13 residues. CDR3 sequence (DNA): TGTGCCAGCAGCCCCAACAGCAACACTGAAGCTTTCTTT. Translation: CASSPNSNTEAFF.

CDR3 DNA sequence: TGTGCCAGCAGCTTGGTATTCAACACTGAAGCTTTCTTT. This translates into CASSLVFNTEAFF. The V gene is TRBV5-4, the J gene TRBJ1-1; D not resolved. The CDR3 has 13 residues. V dropped 0 bases and J dropped 2 bases, with 5 bases sitting between them. Germline values: CDR1 SGHNT, CDR2 YYREEE (reference sequence).

This sequence joins TRBV19 and TRBJ1-5; 8 bases are a match to TRBD1. The CDR3 length is 16 residues. Germline-derived CDR1 and CDR2 are LNHDA and SQIVND (reference sequence). Trimming removed 7 bases from V and 4 bases from J; junction bases left unmatched: 12. The CDR3: CASTKSTGEGNQPQHF. Here the CDR3 DNA reads TGTGCCAGTACTAAATCGACAGGGGAAGGAAATCAGCCCCAGCATTTT. Together with reference TRBV19 and TRBJ1-5, the CDR3 gives the full variable domain: DGGITQSPKYLFRKEGQNVTLSCEQNLNHDAMYWYRQDPGQGLRLIYYSQIVNDFQKGDIAEGYSVSREKKESFPLTVTSAQKNPTAFYLCASTKSTGEGNQPQHFGDGTRLSIL.

The rearrangement uses TRBV5-1 and TRBJ2-7; tentative D call: TRBD2 (5 bases). Germline V gives CDR1 SGHRS, CDR2 YFSETQ. The CDR3 loop spans 14 amino acids. Trimming pared 4 bases from V and 2 bases from J, leaving 13 bases between. This CDR3 reads CASSATIGAYEQYF. CDR3 coding DNA: TGCGCCAGCAGCGCGACTATCGGGGCCTACGAGCAGTACTTC.

The chain couples TRBV24-1 to TRBJ1-5, with D tentatively TRBD1 (5 bases). The CDR3 is 15 residues long. From germline, CDR1 is KGHDR and CDR2 SFDVKD. V was pared by 4 bases and J by 5 bases, with 14 bases between. The DNA for the CDR3 is TGTGCCACCAGTGACCCTGGTAGGGGCGATCAGCCCCAGCATTTT. Translating it yields CATSDPGRGDQPQHF.

This chain joins TRBV7-6 and TRBJ2-5, with 7 bases lining up with TRBD2. Trimming at V came to 0 bases and at J to 2 bases, leaving 3 bases not matched to a gene. CDR3 length: 15 amino acids. Germline CDR1 and CDR2: SGHVS and FNYEAQ. The CDR3 reads CASSLAPGRQETQYF. As DNA, the CDR3 is TGTGCCAGCAGCTTAGCCCCCGGGAGGCAAGAGACCCAGTACTTC.

The chain links TRBV20-1 to TRBJ2-3, with D perhaps TRBD1 (6 bases). The germline CDR1 and CDR2 sequences are DFQATT and SNEGSKA (reference sequence). This CDR3 region has 14 residues. Between the trimmed V and J ends, which lost 3 bases and 2 bases, there was a span of 12 bases. Here the CDR3 reads CSASVDRLTDTQYF. For the CDR3, the DNA is TGCAGTGCTAGTGTGGACAGACTCACAGATACGCAGTATTTT.

The V call is TRBV11-2, the J call TRBJ1-3; tentatively, D is TRBD1 (5 bases). This CDR3 comprises 16 residues. Germline V lookup: CDR1 SGHAT, CDR2 FQNNGV. The V and J ends lost 7 bases and 4 bases respectively, with 20 bases between them. CDR3 DNA sequence: TGTGCCAGCACCCCGTTGACCGGGGGGACGGGAAACACCATATATTTT. Translation gives CASTPLTGGTGNTIYF.

The V gene is TRBV5-6, the J gene TRBJ1-1, with 7 bases matching TRBD1. The CDR3 totals 17 residues. V shed 0 bases and J 1 base; nucleotides not matched to a gene: 9. CDR1 is SGHDT and CDR2 is YYEEEE in the germline V gene. The CDR3 DNA reads TGTGCCAGCAGCTTGGAACAGGGGATTATGGGGAACACTGAAGCTTTCTTT. Translated: CASSLEQGIMGNTEAFF.

The J gene is TRBJ1-4, the V gene TRBV7-6, with unresolved D. CDR1 and CDR2 (germline): SGHVS, FNYEAQ. CDR3 length: 14 residues. V dropped 5 bases and J dropped 2 bases, with 9 bases sitting between them. The CDR3 sequence: CASSRAGTNEKLFF. The CDR3 region has the DNA TGTGCCAGCAGCCGGGCGGGTACTAATGAAAAACTGTTTTTT.

The V call is TRBV3-1 (or the pseudogene TRBV3-2), the J call TRBJ2-1, with 9 bases that match TRBD2. Trimming at V came to 0 bases and at J to 6 bases, leaving 3 bases not matched to a gene. CDR1 and CDR2 from the germline V gene are LGHDT and YNNKEL (reference sequence). The CDR3 spans 15 residues. Here the CDR3 reads CASSQDWGLANEQFF. The DNA for the CDR3 is TGTGCCAGCAGCCAAGATTGGGGACTAGCCAATGAGCAGTTCTTC.

The CDR3 nucleotides are TGTGCCATCAGGACAAGTAGGACAACTGGAAACACCATATATTTT. This codes for CAIRTSRTTGNTIYF. This sequence joins TRBV10-3 and TRBJ1-3; D may be TRBD1 (5 bases). The CDR3 loop spans 15 amino acids. From germline, CDR1 is ENHRY and CDR2 SYGVKD. Deletions cut 6 bases from V and 2 bases from J, with 14 bases between.

This clone is termed medium-sized (0.01 to 0.1%). Other DNA sequences in the sample encode the same CDR3. V is TRBV6-5 and J is TRBJ1-2; TRBD1 aligns across 10 bases. V shed 0 bases and J 4 bases; nucleotides not matched to a gene: 5. CDR1 is MNHEY, CDR2 SVGAGI, per germline. This CDR3 spans 16 amino acids. This CDR3 is CASSYSRTGGSYGYTF. CDR3 sequence (DNA): TGTGCCAGCAGTTACTCCAGGACAGGGGGATCCTATGGCTACACCTTC.

The rearrangement uses TRBV9 and TRBJ2-3; perhaps TRBD2 as D (5 bases). Trimming removed 4 bases from V and 1 base from J, with 13 bases in between. This CDR3 region has 15 residues. Per the germline V gene, CDR1 is SGDLS and CDR2 is YYNGEE. CDR3 nucleotides: TGTGCCAGCAGCCCTGGACTGGCTGGCACAGATACGCAGTATTTT. Its translation: CASSPGLAGTDTQYF.